A single sample is the source of the 8 T cell receptor beta chains below, sequenced in a study of early T cells in non-severe SARS-CoV-2 infection. Each CDR3 protein gets one entry after TCRdb re-called the 5' RACE reads with MiXCR. The profile shows 20,000 to 30,000 distinct CDR3 sequences, about 4% of them singletons. Sequencing input: whole blood. These receptors came from an adult who was a healthcare worker with PCR-confirmed SARS-CoV-2 infection or an uninfected control (not recorded which).

This clonotype came up many times. V and J are TRBV10-3 and TRBJ1-1; the D is unclear. CDR1 and CDR2 from the germline V gene are ENHRY and SYGVKD. V gave up 3 bases and J gave up 1 base, with 12 bases separating them. The CDR3 is 15 amino acids. The chain's CDR3 is CAISDGSGQNTEAFF. DNA for the CDR3: TGTGCCATCAGTGATGGGTCGGGCCAGAACACTGAAGCTTTCTTT.

The rearrangement links TRBV20-1 to TRBJ2-3, with 15 bases lining up with TRBD2. In germline, CDR1 is DFQATT, CDR2 SNEGSKA (reference sequence). This CDR3 is 16 amino acids long. The V gene end was trimmed by 3 bases and the J gene end by 4 bases; junction bases not matched to a gene: 5. The CDR3 DNA reads TGCAGTGCTAGTTCGGGACTAGCGGGAGGTGCAGATACGCAGTATTTT. This sequence encodes CSASSGLAGGADTQYF.

This clonotype was recorded at least ten times. This chain joins TRBV19 and TRBJ2-1; D gene unclear. This CDR3 region has 13 residues. Per the germline V gene, CDR1 is LNHDA and CDR2 is SQIVND (reference sequence). Between the trimmed V and J ends, which lost 5 bases and 5 bases, there was a span of 10 bases. CDR3 bases: TGTGCCAGTAGTGCAAGGGCACACAATGAGCAGTTCTTC. Protein sequence: CASSARAHNEQFF. Using reference TRBV19 and TRBJ2-1 for the parts outside the CDR3, the full variable domain is DGGITQSPKYLFRKEGQNVTLSCEQNLNHDAMYWYRQDPGQGLRLIYYSQIVNDFQKGDIAEGYSVSREKKESFPLTVTSAQKNPTAFYLCASSARAHNEQFFGPGTRLTVL.

The chain links TRBV2 to TRBJ2-2, with D perhaps matching TRBD2 (6 bases). The CDR3 length is 13 residues. CDR1 is SNHLY, CDR2 FYNNEI, per germline. With 6 bases removed from V and 6 bases from J, the gap between germline ends came to 11 bases. The CDR3 bases are TGTGCCAGCAGCGGAGGGTTTGCCGGGGAGCTGTTTTTT. Its translation: CASSGGFAGELFF.

Ten or more counts support this clonotype. V usage is TRBV11-2 and J usage is TRBJ2-5; TRBD2 agrees at 13 bases. CDR1 is SGHAT, CDR2 FQNNGV, per germline. Unmatched junction bases numbered 2, after V lost 1 base and J lost 0 bases. This CDR3 contains 17 residues. The DNA of the CDR3 is TGTGCCAGCAGCTTAGGGGGACTAGCGGGGTACCAAGAGACCCAGTACTTC. It yields the protein CASSLGGLAGYQETQYF.

This clonotype was counted many times. This chain uses TRBV7-8 with TRBJ1-5; 8 bases are shared with TRBD1. Per germline, CDR1 SGHVS and CDR2 FQNEAQ. The CDR3 contains 15 residues. J was trimmed by 2 bases and V by 5 bases; bases with no gene match: 5. In DNA form, the CDR3 reads TGTGCCAGCAGCCTGAAGACAGGGGGCAATCAGCCCCAGCATTTT. Residues: CASSLKTGGNQPQHF.

The chain has TRBV3-1 and TRBJ2-5; D is unclear. This CDR3 has 12 amino acids. Germline V CDR1 and CDR2: LGHDT, YNNKEL (reference sequence). V was pared by 0 bases and J by 7 bases, with 6 bases between. The CDR3, as DNA: TGTGCCAGCAGCCAAGAGTTGGGGACCCAGTACTTC. Its translation is CASSQELGTQYF.

In its sample, this clonotype was seen once. A much more abundant neighbour one base away suggests this may be a read error. The genes are TRBV29-1 and TRBJ2-7; no definite D call. Germline V gene lookup returns CDR1 SQVTM and CDR2 ANQGSEA. There are 12 residues in the CDR3. The CDR3 loop reads CSALVVSYELYF. CDR3 DNA: TGCAGCGCCCTTGTTGTGTCCTACGAGCTGTACTTC.